The 29 T cell receptor beta chains below were found in one sample sequenced in a study of metastatic and nonmetastatic thyroid tumors (dated by TCRdb to 2019 to 2021). The library relied on PCR. The listed sequencing device is Illumina HiSeq 4000. TCRdb applied fastp at Q25 and MiXCR to the public reads, then kept only in-frame beta chains. This sample comprises 15,000 to 19,000 clones, around 25% of them detected only once. The ten largest make up more than 10% of the sample. No patient had received any treatment before thyroid surgery. Specimen: tumor tissue. The receptor set was obtained from a female donor with papillary thyroid cancer or a benign thyroid nodule (not recorded which). Some clones in this sample may be carry-over from other donors' samples.

This clone occurred a few times. The gene calls are TRBV19 and TRBJ2-2, with 7 positions matching TRBD1. Trimming cost V 11 bases and J 1 base; bases outside gene matches: 4. There are 13 residues in the CDR3. CDR1 is LNHDA, CDR2 SQIVND, per germline (reference sequence). CDR3 sequence reads: CAPTGKNTGELFF. The CDR3 coding sequence is TGTGCCCCGACAGGGAAGAACACCGGGGAGCTGTTTTTT.

This clone is medium-sized (0.01 to 0.1%). The rearrangement uses TRBV6-5 and TRBJ2-1; 8 nucleotides match TRBD2. CDR1 is MNHEY and CDR2 is SVGAGI in the germline V gene. CDR3 length equals 16 residues. V shed 2 bases and J 7 bases; nucleotides not matched to a gene: 10. The CDR3 reads CASSYGSIAGRNEQFF. CDR3 sequence (DNA): TGTGCCAGCAGTTACGGGTCGATAGCGGGACGGAATGAGCAGTTCTTC.

J is TRBJ2-7 and V is TRBV28; 11 bases line up with TRBD1. V lost 5 bases, J lost 7 bases, and 7 bases stayed unmatched. CDR3 size: 14 residues. Germline V CDR1 and CDR2: MDHEN, SYDVKM. Here the CDR3 DNA reads TGTGCCAGCAGTCGCGGACAGGGGGCAAAAGAGCAGTACTTC. Translating gives CASSRGQGAKEQYF. Looking up the rest from reference TRBV28 and TRBJ2-7 gives the full variable domain: DVKVTQSSRYLVKRTGEKVFLECVQDMDHENMFWYRQDPGLGLRLIYFSYDVKMKEKGDIPEGYSVSREKKERFSLILESASTNQTSMYLCASSRGQGAKEQYFGPGTRLTVT.

The gene calls are TRBV20-1 and TRBJ2-6; TRBD1 might be the D (6 bases). Trimming took 3 bases from V and 0 from J, leaving 12 bases between them. Germline values: CDR1 DFQATT, CDR2 SNEGSKA (reference sequence). The CDR3 is made up of 16 amino acids. CDR3 bases: TGCAGTGCTAGCCCGGGACAAAGCTCTGGGGCCAACGTCCTGACTTTC. Translated: CSASPGQSSGANVLTF.

V gene TRBV6-1 combines with J gene TRBJ2-1; D is undetermined. Germline-derived CDR1 and CDR2 are MNHNS and SASEGT. The V gene lost 5 bases and the J gene lost 10 bases, with 9 bases spanning the gap. CDR3 size: 11 residues. The CDR3 nucleotides are TGTGCCAGCAGTCCGTCGGCCGAGCAGTTCTTC. It yields the protein CASSPSAEQFF.

This chain links TRBV7-6 with TRBJ2-1; 15 bases match TRBD2. Trimming took 4 bases from V and 9 from J; bases not matched to a gene: 4. Germline loops: CDR1 SGHVS, CDR2 FNYEAQ. The CDR3 loop spans 15 amino acids. The CDR3 sequence is CASSSGTSGRSEQFF. CDR3 DNA: TGTGCCAGCAGCTCAGGGACTAGCGGGAGGAGTGAGCAGTTCTTC.

Notes on this clone: One junction end does not reproduce the germline sequence, and a read error may be involved. The chain is built from TRBV20-1 and TRBJ1-1; tentative D call: TRBD1 (6 bases). Germline V gives CDR1 DFQATT, CDR2 SNEGSKA (reference sequence). The CDR3 loop spans 15 amino acids. The CDR3 reads CSDSSYSRWDTEALF. In nucleotides, the CDR3 is TGCAGTGACTCATCTTACAGTCGATGGGACACTGAAGCTTTATTT.

The chain recombines TRBV3-1 with TRBJ2-1; TRBD2 agrees at 14 bases. The germline V gene has CDR1 LGHDT and CDR2 YNNKEL (reference sequence). The CDR3 is 15 amino acids. With 1 base clipped from V and 10 bases from J, the junction kept 3 bases outside the gene matches. CDR3 in amino acids: CASSQGLAGGQEQFF. The CDR3 DNA reads TGTGCCAGCAGCCAAGGACTAGCGGGGGGGCAAGAGCAGTTCTTC.

The table lists this clone with many counts. V usage is TRBV3-1 and J usage is TRBJ2-2; 7 positions agree with TRBD1. The V and J ends lost 1 base and 6 bases, in that order; junction bases with no gene match: 5. This CDR3 contains 15 residues. CDR1 and CDR2 (germline): LGHDT, YNNKEL (reference sequence). The CDR3 DNA reads as TGTGCCAGCAGCCAAGTTAGGGGGCGCGCCGGGGAGCTGTTTTTT. It yields the protein CASSQVRGRAGELFF.

This clone is deemed medium-sized. This chain uses TRBV28 with TRBJ2-7; D perhaps matches TRBD2 (5 bases). The length of the CDR3 is 12 residues. Germline CDR1 is MDHEN and CDR2 is SYDVKM. Deletions cut 8 bases from V and 2 bases from J, with 10 bases between. This CDR3 is CASRGPTYEQYF. The CDR3 DNA follows: TGTGCCAGCCGGGGTCCAACCTACGAGCAGTACTTC.

This clone has only a few counts. The V call is TRBV15, the J call TRBJ2-3; TRBD1 matches 8 bases. Germline CDR1 reads LNHNV; CDR2 reads YYDKDF (reference sequence). The CDR3 totals 15 residues. Trimming at V came to 3 bases and at J to 3 bases, leaving 5 bases not matched to a gene. This chain's CDR3 is CATSRGQARTDTQYF. CDR3 bases: TGTGCCACCAGCAGGGGACAGGCAAGAACAGATACGCAGTATTTT.

This clone was counted between two and nine times. Just one base apart from a much larger clone, this may be a read error. This chain uses TRBV12-3 or TRBV12-4 with TRBJ2-7; tentatively, D is TRBD1 (5 bases). V was shortened by 5 bases and J by 4 bases, with 9 bases between the two germline ends. There are 12 residues in the CDR3. The CDR3 coding sequence is TGTGCCAGCAGTCAGGGTAGGTACGAGCAGTACTTC. This gives the protein CASSQGRYEQYF.

This clone was seen ten or more times. The chain is built from TRBV20-1 and TRBJ1-1; D is undetermined. The CDR3 runs 14 residues. Germline assignment: CDR1 DFQATT and CDR2 SNEGSKA (reference sequence). V was trimmed by 6 bases and J by 1 base, leaving 15 bases between them. As DNA, the CDR3 is TGCAGTGCCTCACATGGACCCCAGAACACTGAAGCTTTCTTT. It encodes CSASHGPQNTEAFF.

This clone is medium-sized in the sample. The V gene is TRBV27, the J gene TRBJ2-2, with 9 bases lining up with TRBD1. Trimming cost V 6 bases and J 0 bases; bases outside gene matches: 5. The germline V gene encodes CDR1 MNHEY and CDR2 SMNVEV (reference sequence). The CDR3 consists of 16 residues. The CDR3 sequence: CASSHTGGANTGELFF. CDR3 sequence (DNA): TGTGCCAGCAGCCATACAGGGGGCGCGAACACCGGGGAGCTGTTTTTT.

This clone was observed many times. The genes are TRBV27 and TRBJ2-3; D call uncertain. Germline values: CDR1 MNHEY, CDR2 SMNVEV (reference sequence). V lost 4 bases and J 4 bases, leaving 9 bases between the germline ends. This CDR3 region has 13 residues. The CDR3 protein is CASSSRSADTQYF. In DNA, the CDR3 is TGTGCCAGCAGTTCCCGGAGCGCAGATACGCAGTATTTT.

This clone occurred a few times. The J gene is TRBJ1-5, the V gene TRBV6-1; 7 positions match TRBD1. The CDR3 runs 15 residues. V lost 6 bases and J lost 5; bases outside the gene matches: 10. CDR1 and CDR2 (germline): MNHNS, SASEGT. CDR3 nucleotide sequence: TGTGCCAGCAGAACCAACCGGGACAGAGATCAGCCCCAGCATTTT. Encoded protein: CASRTNRDRDQPQHF.

J is TRBJ2-2 and V is TRBV6-1, with TRBD1 matching 7 bases. The V gene end was trimmed by 11 bases and the J gene end by 5 bases; junction bases not matched to a gene: 8. The CDR3 extends over 13 amino acids. The germline CDR1 and CDR2 sequences are MNHNS and SASEGT. Here the CDR3 DNA reads TGTGCCGTACAGGGGACCTTAACCGGGGAGCTGTTTTTT. Its protein product is CAVQGTLTGELFF.

This clone was seen ten or more times. The V call is TRBV19, the J call TRBJ1-1; TRBD1 is a possible D gene (6 bases). Trimming took 4 bases from V and 0 from J, leaving 12 bases between them. The CDR3 loop spans 15 amino acids. From germline, CDR1 is LNHDA and CDR2 SQIVND (reference sequence). The CDR3 DNA reads TGTGCCAGTAGTAAGGCAGGGGCGATGAACACTGAAGCTTTCTTT. Its translation: CASSKAGAMNTEAFF.

This clone occurred many times. The CDR3 DNA sequence: TGTGCCAGCGGGGCTAGCTCCTACAATGAGCAGTTCTTC. Its translation is CASGASSYNEQFF. The chain is built from TRBV12-3 or TRBV12-4 and TRBJ2-1; D is possibly TRBD1 (5 bases). The CDR3 contains 13 residues. Deletions cut 8 bases from V and 0 bases from J, with 8 bases between.

This clone was seen at least ten times. V and J are TRBV29-1 and TRBJ2-1, with a tentative D call TRBD1 (5 bases). Between the trimmed V and J ends, which lost 4 bases and 5 bases, there was a span of 9 bases. The CDR3 extends over 12 amino acids. Germline loops: CDR1 SQVTM, CDR2 ANQGSEA. The CDR3 protein is CSVGGWDNEQFF. CDR3 DNA sequence: TGCAGCGTTGGGGGCTGGGACAATGAGCAGTTCTTC.

Many counts were recorded for this clone. The rearrangement joins TRBV2 to TRBJ2-1; D is uncertain. The ends were cut back, 2 bases at V and 0 bases at J, with 11 bases in the middle. This CDR3 comprises 16 residues. The germline V gene encodes CDR1 SNHLY and CDR2 FYNNEI. CDR3: CASSEFGPSSYNEQFF. In DNA form, the CDR3 reads TGTGCCAGCAGTGAATTCGGGCCAAGCTCCTACAATGAGCAGTTCTTC.

This clone was observed at least ten times. The V call is TRBV5-1, the J call TRBJ2-7; 9 bases agree with TRBD1. CDR1 SGHRS and CDR2 YFSETQ come from the germline V gene. With 0 bases clipped from V and 0 bases from J, the junction kept 1 base outside the gene matches. The CDR3 is made up of 15 amino acids. As DNA, the CDR3 is TGCGCCAGCAGCTTGGGACAGGGGGGCTCCTACGAGCAGTACTTC. Encoded protein: CASSLGQGGSYEQYF.

This clone was seen a few times. Mismatch with germline at one junction end may stem from a read error. The chain employs TRBV5-1 and TRBJ2-1; D perhaps matches TRBD1 (6 bases). Looked up from germline, CDR1 is SGHRS and CDR2 is YFSETQ. This CDR3 is built from 18 residues. DNA of the CDR3: TGCGCCAGCAGCCCATACACAGTAATGGGGGCCTCCTACAATGAGCAGTCCTTC. Translated: CASSPYTVMGASYNEQSF.

This clone was seen many times. The rearrangement joins TRBV29-1 to TRBJ1-2; D gene ambiguous. The CDR3 length is 14 residues. The V and J ends lost 3 bases and 6 bases respectively, with 17 bases between them. Looked up from germline, CDR1 is SQVTM and CDR2 is ANQGSEA. CDR3 sequence: CSVDFNGVINGYTF. The CDR3 coding sequence is TGCAGCGTTGACTTTAACGGGGTAATAAATGGCTACACCTTC.

At least ten counts were recorded for this clone. A much larger clone lies one base from this, so it may be a read error. The chain links TRBV6-4 to TRBJ2-2; D remains unclear. Germline loops: CDR1 MRHNA, CDR2 SNTAGT. The CDR3 is 13 residues long. The V end lost 3 bases, the J end lost 4 bases, and 6 bases lay between the germline ends. DNA of the CDR3: TGTGCCAGCAGTGAACAAAGCACCGGGGAGCTGTTTTTT. It yields the protein CASSEQSTGELFF.

The genes are TRBV7-9 and TRBJ2-7; D is uncertain. V lost 5 bases to trimming and J lost 3 bases, with 8 bases between them. Germline-derived CDR1 and CDR2 are SEHNR and FQNEAQ (reference sequence). The CDR3 is 12 residues long. CDR3 sequence (DNA): TGTGCCAGCAGCGCGACCGGCTACGAGCAGTACTTC. It is translated as CASSATGYEQYF.

This sequence joins TRBV28 and TRBJ2-7, with D perhaps matching TRBD1 (6 bases). Germline V gene sequence: CDR1 MDHEN, CDR2 SYDVKM. The CDR3 length is 16 residues. The germline V and J ends were trimmed by 5 bases and 0 bases, with 17 bases remaining between them. CDR3 coding DNA: TGTGCCAGCAGTGCCCACGACAGGCTCACCTCCTACGAGCAGTACTTC. It is translated as CASSAHDRLTSYEQYF.

This clone showed up just a few times. This chain uses TRBV6-1 with TRBJ2-7; either TRBD1 or TRBD2 may supply D (5 bases each). V lost 6 bases and J 0 bases, leaving 12 bases between the germline ends. The germline gives CDR1 MNHNS, CDR2 SASEGT. The CDR3 covers 14 residues. The CDR3, as DNA: TGTGCCAGCAGGCCGGGACGGGGCTCCTACGAGCAGTACTTC. It codes for CASRPGRGSYEQYF.

The chain is built from TRBV20-1 and TRBJ1-1, with 7 nucleotides matching TRBD1. CDR3 length equals 13 residues. CDR1 and CDR2 from the germline V gene are DFQATT and SNEGSKA (reference sequence). Trimming took 5 bases from V and 2 from J; bases not matched to a gene: 5. CDR3 loop: CSAADRVNTEAFF. CDR3 DNA: TGCAGTGCTGCCGACAGGGTTAACACTGAAGCTTTCTTT.